Following are 3 T cell receptor beta chains from one sample sequenced in a study of blood T cell repertoires in COVID-19. TCRdb's copy holds only in-frame clones and misses some; the assay was immunoSEQ multiplex PCR. The repertoire has 200,000 to 300,000 clones, more than 75% of them found once; the top ten carry about 5%. The sequencing input was peripheral blood. These receptors all come from an older woman with COVID-19, enrolled during active disease.

V is TRBV10-1 and J is TRBJ1-2, with D tentatively TRBD1 (6 bases). Germline loops: CDR1 WNHNN, CDR2 SYGVQD (reference sequence). V lost 0 bases and J 4 bases, leaving 12 bases between the germline ends. The CDR3 is 15 amino acids. CDR3 nucleotides: TGCGCCAGCAGTGAGTCGGGGACACCAATCTATGGCTACACCTTC. It encodes CASSESGTPIYGYTF.

This clone showed up just a few times. The same CDR3 also results from other DNA sequences found in this sample. The chain employs TRBV9 and TRBJ1-2, with D unclear. Germline loops: CDR1 SGDLS, CDR2 YYNGEE. The germline V and J ends were trimmed by 0 bases and 1 base, with 7 bases remaining between them. This CDR3 spans 14 amino acids. DNA of the CDR3: TGTGCCAGCAGCGTAGCGGGAATTAACTATGGCTACACCTTC. Its translation: CASSVAGINYGYTF.

The chain employs TRBV3-1 (or the pseudogene TRBV3-2) and TRBJ1-1; 8 bases agree with TRBD1. Germline trimming cut 2 bases from V and 0 bases from J; bases unmatched to any gene: 2. The germline gives CDR1 LGHDT, CDR2 YNNKEL (reference sequence). The CDR3 is 15 amino acids. The CDR3 sequence: CASSQRTGLNTEAFF. CDR3 DNA sequence: TGTGCCAGCAGCCAACGGACAGGGTTGAACACTGAAGCTTTCTTT.